What follows describes a single T cell receptor beta chain. These data originate in a study of blood T cell repertoires in COVID-19. Study overall: COVID-19 samples, acute and convalescent, were from the United States, Italy and Spain. PBMCs, B-cell-depleted T cells, or T cells were the source of the cDNA or gDNA that made up the material.

V was pared by 0 bases and J by 1 base, with 7 bases between. The CDR3 is made up of 15 amino acids. The V gene's germline CDR1 is MNHEY and CDR2 SVGEGT. Authors' data handling: Amplification with reference gene primers provided the estimates of nucleated cell counts. Libraries were prepared by immunoSEQ multiplex PCR; TCRdb keeps only in-frame clonotypes and omits some of them. Clone size and V and J calls were adopted from that table, with D and trimming inferred from the DNA. The sample has 180,000 or so clones, around 87% seen once. This TCR was recovered from a man in his forties with active or convalescent COVID-19. The specimen was peripheral blood. The J gene is TRBJ1-5, the V gene TRBV6-2 or TRBV6-3, with a weak D call TRBD1 (6 bases). In nucleotides, the CDR3 is TGTGCCAGCAGTTACTCAGGGGGAAGCAATCAGCCCCAGCATTTT. Encoded protein: CASSYSGGSNQPQHF.